Listed here are 24 T cell receptor beta chains from one sample, sequenced in a study of cytomegalovirus exposure and HLA in healthy donors. It was with 60 Vbeta and 13 Jbeta primers that the PCR ran. Assay used: immunoSEQ multiplex PCR; TCRdb lists only in-frame clones, some missing. The sample lists under 100,000 clones; more than 65% were seen once. The sequenced material came from PBMCs. These receptors all stem from a human donor in good health.

The chain links TRBV7-9 to TRBJ2-3, with 8 positions matching TRBD2. After removal of 8 bases from V and 4 bases from J, the junction contained 11 bases not matched to a gene. Germline V CDR1 and CDR2: SEHNR, FQNEAQ (reference sequence). The CDR3 runs to 15 residues. This CDR3 reads CASFPGGRLPDTQYF. Here the CDR3 DNA reads TGTGCCAGCTTTCCGGGGGGGCGCCTACCAGATACGCAGTATTTT. The full variable domain, rest sourced from reference TRBV7-9 and TRBJ2-3, is DTGVSQNPRHKITKRGQNVTFRCDPISEHNRLYWYRQTLGQGPEFLTYFQNEAQLEKSRLLSDRFSAERPKGSFSTLEIQRTEQGDSAMYLCASFPGGRLPDTQYFGPGTRLTVL.

The gene calls are TRBV5-1 and TRBJ2-5; the match to TRBD1 covers 9 bases. After removal of 0 bases from V and 1 base from J, the junction contained 4 bases not matched to a gene. CDR1 is SGHRS and CDR2 is YFSETQ in the germline V gene. The CDR3 sequence is 16 residues long. The CDR3 DNA is TGCGCCAGCAGCTTGGTACAGGGGGCCACCCAAGAGACCCAGTACTTC. Its translation: CASSLVQGATQETQYF.

This clone was counted only a few times. V gene TRBV4-3 combines with J gene TRBJ2-6; tentatively, D is TRBD1 (5 bases). V was trimmed by 0 bases and J by 2 bases, leaving 8 bases between them. The germline CDR1 and CDR2 sequences are LGHNA and YSLEER. This CDR3 has 16 residues. CDR3 amino acids: CASSQDSGPGANVLTF. The CDR3 DNA reads as TGCGCCAGCAGCCAAGATTCAGGGCCTGGGGCCAACGTCCTGACTTTC.

This chain joins TRBV7-2 and TRBJ2-5, with D maybe TRBD1 (6 bases). The V gene lost 0 bases and the J gene lost 2 bases, with 10 bases spanning the gap. The CDR3 runs to 15 residues. Germline lookup yields CDR1 SGHTA and CDR2 FQGNSA. CDR3 sequence: CASSLAGQGQETQYF. The DNA for the CDR3 is TGTGCCAGCAGCTTAGCGGGGCAGGGGCAAGAGACCCAGTACTTC. Based on the CDR3 plus reference TRBV7-2 and TRBJ2-5, the full variable domain is GAGVSQSPSNKVTEKGKDVELRCDPISGHTALYWYRQSLGQGLEFLIYFQGNSAPDKSGLPSDRFSAERTGGSVSTLTIQRTQQEDSAVYLCASSLAGQGQETQYFGPGTRLLVL.

The chain links TRBV5-4 to TRBJ2-1, with D unresolved. Germline V gene lookup returns CDR1 SGHNT and CDR2 YYREEE (reference sequence). Deletions cut 4 bases from V and 9 bases from J, with 23 bases between. CDR3 length equals 16 residues. The chain's CDR3 is CASSRDAGSLPSEQFF. The DNA for the CDR3 is TGTGCCAGCAGCCGCGACGCCGGGTCCCTCCCCAGTGAGCAGTTCTTC.

This chain links TRBV4-3 with TRBJ2-5; 11 bases map to TRBD2. The V and J ends lost 0 bases and 1 base, in that order; junction bases with no gene match: 7. Germline V gene data show CDR1 as LGHNA and CDR2 as YSLEER. The CDR3 loop spans 18 amino acids. Here the CDR3 reads CASSQEVAGGPAQETQYF. CDR3 nucleotides: TGCGCCAGCAGCCAAGAAGTAGCGGGAGGGCCGGCCCAAGAGACCCAGTACTTC.

J is TRBJ1-1 and V is TRBV7-6; 8 nucleotides match TRBD1. The CDR3 has 15 amino acids. The germline gives CDR1 SGHVS, CDR2 FNYEAQ. V was clipped by 4 bases and J by 0 bases; unmatched bases: 4. The CDR3 loop reads CASSSGQGLNTEAFF. Written as DNA, the CDR3 is TGTGCCAGCAGCTCCGGACAGGGATTGAACACTGAAGCTTTCTTT.

This chain links TRBV18 with TRBJ2-7; the match to TRBD1 covers 7 bases. The CDR3 loop spans 13 amino acids. V lost 6 bases to trimming and J lost 3 bases; unmatched junction nucleotides: 5. CDR1 KGHSH and CDR2 LQKENI come from the germline V gene. The chain's CDR3 is CASSPGTDYEQYF. Here the CDR3 DNA reads TGTGCCAGCTCGCCGGGGACAGACTACGAGCAGTACTTC.

The chain links TRBV5-5 to TRBJ2-7; 8 bases map to TRBD1. With V trimmed by 4 bases and J by 1 base, 10 bases remained unmatched. This CDR3 has 16 residues. Per the germline V gene, CDR1 is SGHKS and CDR2 is YYEKEE (reference sequence). The CDR3 here is CASSLVGQGLSYEQYF. In nucleotides, the CDR3 is TGTGCCAGCAGCCTCGTTGGACAGGGCCTATCCTACGAGCAGTACTTC.

The V gene is TRBV7-9, the J gene TRBJ2-3, with D possibly TRBD2 on 6 matching bases. The germline V gene encodes CDR1 SEHNR and CDR2 FQNEAQ (reference sequence). The V end was cut by 5 bases, the J end by 2 bases, with 14 bases between. This CDR3 comprises 15 residues. The CDR3 coding sequence is TGTGCCAGCAGCCCGCGACTAGGGAACACAGATACGCAGTATTTT. Its translation: CASSPRLGNTDTQYF.

V usage is TRBV5-6 and J usage is TRBJ1-6; 9 bases are shared with TRBD1. Germline trimming cut 3 bases from V and 10 bases from J; bases unmatched to any gene: 11. The CDR3 runs to 16 residues. Germline V gene data show CDR1 as SGHDT and CDR2 as YYEEEE. CDR3 residues: CASSSKSRQGDSPLHF. DNA for the CDR3: TGTGCCAGCAGCTCCAAATCGCGACAGGGGGACTCACCCCTCCACTTT.

The chain employs TRBV15 and TRBJ2-6; D uncertain. Germline values: CDR1 LNHNV, CDR2 YYDKDF (reference sequence). The CDR3 length is 17 residues. Trimming removed 0 bases at V and 0 bases at J, with 9 bases between. DNA of the CDR3: TGTGCCACCAGCAGAGATCCCCAGTTCTCTGGGGCCAACGTCCTGACTTTC. Translated: CATSRDPQFSGANVLTF.

The DNA for the CDR3 is TGTGCCAGCAGTGAAGTGGGACTAGCGGTGGAGACCCAGTACTTC. It translates to CASSEVGLAVETQYF. This sequence joins TRBV2 and TRBJ2-5; TRBD2 matches 11 bases. This CDR3 has 15 residues. The ends lost 1 base at V and 5 bases at J; junction bases unmatched: 3. The germline V gene has CDR1 SNHLY and CDR2 FYNNEI.

V usage is TRBV23-1 and J usage is TRBJ1-1; 7 nucleotides line up with TRBD1. TRBV23-1 is treated as an ORF (open reading frame) with a function not yet certain. The CDR3 length is 17 residues. V lost 0 bases and J lost 1; bases outside the gene matches: 8. The CDR3 protein is CASSQSEGGTENTEAFF. Written as DNA, the CDR3 is TGCGCCAGCAGTCAATCGGAAGGAGGGACAGAGAACACTGAAGCTTTCTTT.

As regards this clone: A read error may account for a junction end that differs from germline. J is TRBJ2-7 and V is TRBV7-9; 7 bases fit TRBD1. Germline V gene sequence: CDR1 SEHNR, CDR2 FQNEAQ (reference sequence). The CDR3 totals 16 residues. The CDR3 DNA is TGTTCCAGCAGCTATAGAGTTCTTCGGGACAGCTACGAGCAGTACTTC. It codes for CSSSYRVLRDSYEQYF.

V is TRBV18 and J is TRBJ1-2; 8 positions match TRBD1. Per germline, CDR1 KGHSH and CDR2 LQKENI. This CDR3 spans 14 amino acids. The V and J ends lost 3 bases and 10 bases, in that order; junction bases with no gene match: 10. CDR3 in amino acids: CASSPTTGEGIYTF. In DNA form, the CDR3 reads TGTGCCAGCTCACCGACGACAGGGGAAGGAATCTACACCTTC.

This sequence joins TRBV25-1 and TRBJ1-5; D not resolved. Germline V gives CDR1 MGHDK, CDR2 SYGVNS. V was clipped by 4 bases and J by 3 bases, with 10 bases between them. The CDR3 contains 14 residues. CDR3 in DNA: TGTGCCAGCAGTGCCCCCGGGGTCAATCAGCCCCAGCATTTT. Encoded protein: CASSAPGVNQPQHF.

The V gene is TRBV7-8, the J gene TRBJ1-5, with TRBD1 as a possible D gene (5 bases). The CDR3 loop spans 17 amino acids. V lost 4 bases to trimming and J lost 2 bases, with 18 bases between them. From germline, CDR1 is SGHVS and CDR2 FQNEAQ. The chain's CDR3 is CASSSVGGVGGNQPQHF. The CDR3 region has the DNA TGTGCCAGCAGCTCCGTTGGAGGGGTCGGAGGCAATCAGCCCCAGCATTTT.

The V gene is TRBV9, the J gene TRBJ2-2; 7 nucleotides match TRBD2. V trimming: 4 bases; J trimming: 2 bases; junction bases outside the gene matches: 5. There are 15 residues in the CDR3. Germline CDR1 and CDR2: SGDLS and YYNGEE. The CDR3 reads CASSLRDYNTGELFF. The CDR3 DNA follows: TGTGCCAGCAGCCTCCGGGACTACAACACCGGGGAGCTGTTTTTT.

J is TRBJ1-3 and V is TRBV19; D possibly corresponds to TRBD1 (5 bases). The CDR3 length is 14 residues. CDR1 is LNHDA, CDR2 SQIVND, per germline (reference sequence). The V gene lost 2 bases and the J gene lost 2 bases, with 7 bases spanning the gap. CDR3 residues: CASSIRGTGNTIYF. As DNA, the CDR3 is TGTGCCAGTAGTATAAGGGGAACTGGAAACACCATATATTTT.

This sequence joins TRBV27 and TRBJ2-2; a weak D match, TRBD1 (6 bases). The CDR3 loop spans 15 amino acids. Germline CDR1 reads MNHEY; CDR2 reads SMNVEV (reference sequence). Trimming left V 6 bases short and J 2 bases short, with 13 bases between. In DNA, the CDR3 is TGTGCCAGCAGGGAAAGGACAGTAAACACCGGGGAGCTGTTTTTT. Translated: CASRERTVNTGELFF.

This clone has only one observation. The J gene is TRBJ2-3, the V gene TRBV7-9; TRBD2 matches at 10 bases. Germline trimming cut 0 bases from V and 10 bases from J; bases unmatched to any gene: 4. The CDR3 loop spans 14 amino acids. Germline CDR1 SEHNR, CDR2 FQNEAQ (reference sequence). The CDR3 DNA reads as TGTGCCAGCAGCTTAGCAGCGGGGGGGCCCTCGCAGTATTTT. This codes for CASSLAAGGPSQYF.

The chain combines TRBV19 with TRBJ1-1; TRBD1 matches at 10 bases. V trimming: 4 bases; J trimming: 1 base; junction bases outside the gene matches: 3. Germline V gene data show CDR1 as LNHDA and CDR2 as SQIVND (reference sequence). This CDR3 region has 15 residues. The CDR3 is CASSTGQGENTEAFF. CDR3 DNA sequence: TGTGCCAGTAGTACTGGACAGGGGGAGAACACTGAAGCTTTCTTT.

The chain joins TRBV2 to TRBJ2-2; 9 bases align to TRBD2. The trim removed 6 bases at V and 7 bases at J, leaving 6 bases unmatched. CDR3 length equals 14 residues. Germline assignment: CDR1 SNHLY and CDR2 FYNNEI. This chain's CDR3 is CASRNSGGSGELFF. The CDR3 nucleotides are TGTGCCAGCAGGAATAGCGGGGGTAGCGGGGAGCTGTTTTTT.